The sample holds many counts of the clone carrying this T cell receptor (beta chain). Antigen specificity is unknown. Methods described previously were used for bulk TCR libraries, and listed TCR primers were applied. In TCRdb, the PCR reads were re-called with MiXCR into one record per CDR3 protein. The sample includes about 640,000 distinct CDR3 sequences, about 20% of them seen just once. This sample is drawn from a study of molecular identifiers for immune sequencing clone quantification. Findings and limits, study-wide: The share of molecules held by clones above 20 RNA copies was over 99% in effector cells and under 1% in naive cells.

The source of this sequence is a human donor in good health. Some libraries in this study had Jurkat cell RNA spiked in. The sequenced sample consisted of naive CD8+ T cells from blood, with Jurkat cell RNA spiked in. The subset here: FACS-sorted CD8+CD4-CCR7+CD45RA+ naive T cells.

The CDR3 loop is CASSITGAEQYF. CDR3 nucleotides: TGTGCCAGCAGTATCACAGGGGCCGAGCAGTACTTC. The V and J genes are TRBV12-3 or TRBV12-4 and TRBJ2-7; 7 nucleotides agree with TRBD1. Trimming removed 5 bases from V and 6 bases from J; junction bases left unmatched: 4. The CDR3 spans 12 residues.